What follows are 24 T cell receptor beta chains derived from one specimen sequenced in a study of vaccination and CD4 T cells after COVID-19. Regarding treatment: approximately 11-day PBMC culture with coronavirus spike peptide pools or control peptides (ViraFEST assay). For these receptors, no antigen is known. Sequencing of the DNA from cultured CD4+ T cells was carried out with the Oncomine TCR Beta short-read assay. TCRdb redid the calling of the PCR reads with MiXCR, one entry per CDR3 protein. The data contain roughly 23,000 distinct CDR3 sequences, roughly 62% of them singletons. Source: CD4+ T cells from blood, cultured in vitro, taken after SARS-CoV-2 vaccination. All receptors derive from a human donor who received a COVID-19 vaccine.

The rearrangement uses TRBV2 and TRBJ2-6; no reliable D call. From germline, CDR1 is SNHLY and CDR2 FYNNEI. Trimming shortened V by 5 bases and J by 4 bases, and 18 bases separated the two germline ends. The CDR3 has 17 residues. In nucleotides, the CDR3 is TGTGCCAGCAGTCCCGCCCCCCCGGGCCCCGGGGCCAACGTCCTGACTTTC. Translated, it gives CASSPAPPGPGANVLTF. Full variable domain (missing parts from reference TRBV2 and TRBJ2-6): EPEVTQTPSHQVTQMGQEVILRCVPISNHLYFYWYRQILGQKVEFLVSFYNNEISEKSEIFDDQFSVERPDGSNFTLKIRSTKLEDSAMYFCASSPAPPGPGANVLTFGAGSRLTVL.

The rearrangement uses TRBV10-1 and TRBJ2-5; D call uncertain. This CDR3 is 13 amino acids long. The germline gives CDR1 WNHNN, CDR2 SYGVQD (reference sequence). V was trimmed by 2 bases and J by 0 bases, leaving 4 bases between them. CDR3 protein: CASSEPNQETQYF. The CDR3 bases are TGCGCCAGCAGTGAGCCTAACCAAGAGACCCAGTACTTC.

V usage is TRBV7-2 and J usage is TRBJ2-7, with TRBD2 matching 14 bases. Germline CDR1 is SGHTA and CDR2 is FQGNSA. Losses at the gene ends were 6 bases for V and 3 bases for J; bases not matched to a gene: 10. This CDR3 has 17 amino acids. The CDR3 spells CASSRTSGGPTLYEQYF. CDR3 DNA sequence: TGTGCCAGCAGTAGGACTAGCGGGGGGCCTACTCTCTACGAGCAGTACTTC.

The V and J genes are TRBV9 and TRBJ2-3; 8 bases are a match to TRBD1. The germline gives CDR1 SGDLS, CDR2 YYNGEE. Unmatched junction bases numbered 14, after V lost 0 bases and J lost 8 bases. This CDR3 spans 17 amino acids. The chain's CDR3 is CASSVAVSGGPHGTQYF. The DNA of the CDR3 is TGTGCCAGCAGCGTAGCTGTGTCAGGGGGCCCACACGGTACGCAGTATTTT. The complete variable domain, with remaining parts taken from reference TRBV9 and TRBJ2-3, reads DSGVTQTPKHLITATGQRVTLRCSPRSGDLSVYWYQQSLDQGLQFLIQYYNGEERAKGNILERFSAQQFPDLHSELNLSSLELGDSALYFCASSVAVSGGPHGTQYFGPGTRLTVL.

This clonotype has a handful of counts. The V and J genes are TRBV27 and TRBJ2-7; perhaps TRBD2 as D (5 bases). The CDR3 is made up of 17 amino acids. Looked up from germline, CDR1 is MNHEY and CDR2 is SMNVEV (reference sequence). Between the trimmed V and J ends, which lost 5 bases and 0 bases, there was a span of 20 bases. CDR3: CASSPNPTGEGSYEQYF. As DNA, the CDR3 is TGTGCCAGCAGTCCGAACCCGACCGGGGAAGGCTCCTACGAGCAGTACTTC.

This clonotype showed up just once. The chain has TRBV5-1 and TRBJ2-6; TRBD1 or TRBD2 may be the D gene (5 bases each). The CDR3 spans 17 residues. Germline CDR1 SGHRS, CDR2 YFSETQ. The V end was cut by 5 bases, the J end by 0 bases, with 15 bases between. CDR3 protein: CASSFEGRDSGANVLTF. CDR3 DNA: TGCGCCAGCAGTTTCGAGGGACGGGACTCTGGGGCCAACGTCCTGACTTTC. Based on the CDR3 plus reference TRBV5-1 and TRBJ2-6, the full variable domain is KAGVTQTPRYLIKTRGQQVTLSCSPISGHRSVSWYQQTPGQGLQFLFEYFSETQRNKGNFPGRFSGRQFSNSRSEMNVSTLELGDSALYLCASSFEGRDSGANVLTFGAGSRLTVL.

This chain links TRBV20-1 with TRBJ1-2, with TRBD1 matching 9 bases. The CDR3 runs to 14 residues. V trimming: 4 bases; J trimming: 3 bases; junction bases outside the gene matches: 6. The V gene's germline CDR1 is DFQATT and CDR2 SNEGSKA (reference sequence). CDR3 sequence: CSAKTGGKDYGYTF. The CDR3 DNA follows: TGCAGTGCTAAAACAGGGGGCAAGGACTATGGCTACACCTTC.

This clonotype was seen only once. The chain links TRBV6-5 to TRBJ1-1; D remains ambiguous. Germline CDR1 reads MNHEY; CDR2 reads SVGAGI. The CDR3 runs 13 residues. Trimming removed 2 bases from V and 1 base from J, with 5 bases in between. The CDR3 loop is CASSYHRNTEAFF. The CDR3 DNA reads TGTGCCAGCAGTTACCATCGGAACACTGAAGCTTTCTTT.

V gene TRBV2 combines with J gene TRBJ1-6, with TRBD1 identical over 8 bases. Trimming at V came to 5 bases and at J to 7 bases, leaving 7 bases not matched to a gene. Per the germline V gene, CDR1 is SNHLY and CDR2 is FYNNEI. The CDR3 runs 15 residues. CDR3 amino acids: CASSPDRVGNSPLHF. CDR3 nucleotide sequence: TGTGCCAGCAGTCCGGACAGGGTCGGGAATTCACCCCTCCACTTT.

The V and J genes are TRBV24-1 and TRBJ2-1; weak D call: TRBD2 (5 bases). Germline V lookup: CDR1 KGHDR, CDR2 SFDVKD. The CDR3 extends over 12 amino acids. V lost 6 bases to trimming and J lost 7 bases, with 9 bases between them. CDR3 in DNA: TGTGCCACCAGTAAGAGCGGAAATGAGCAGTTCTTC. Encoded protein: CATSKSGNEQFF.

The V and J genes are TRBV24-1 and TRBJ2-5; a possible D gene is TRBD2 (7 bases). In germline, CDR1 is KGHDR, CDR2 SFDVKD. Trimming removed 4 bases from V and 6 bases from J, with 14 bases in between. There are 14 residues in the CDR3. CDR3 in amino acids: CATSEGGGLKTQYF. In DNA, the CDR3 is TGTGCCACCAGTGAGGGGGGGGGGCTGAAGACCCAGTACTTC.

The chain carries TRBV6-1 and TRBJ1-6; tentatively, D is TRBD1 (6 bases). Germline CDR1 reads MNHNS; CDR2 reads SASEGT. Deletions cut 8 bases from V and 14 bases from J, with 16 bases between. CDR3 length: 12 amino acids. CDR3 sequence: CASGGDWFSLHF. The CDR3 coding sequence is TGTGCCAGCGGGGGCGACTGGTTCTCCCTCCACTTT.

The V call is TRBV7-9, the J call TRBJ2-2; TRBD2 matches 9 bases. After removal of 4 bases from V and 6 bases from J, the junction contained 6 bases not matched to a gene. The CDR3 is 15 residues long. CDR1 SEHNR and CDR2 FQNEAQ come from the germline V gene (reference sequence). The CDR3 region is CASSSRGGAPGELFF. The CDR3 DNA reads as TGTGCCAGCAGCTCACGCGGGGGGGCCCCCGGGGAGCTGTTTTTT. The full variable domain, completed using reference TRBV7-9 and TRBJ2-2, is DTGVSQNPRHKITKRGQNVTFRCDPISEHNRLYWYRQTLGQGPEFLTYFQNEAQLEKSRLLSDRFSAERPKGSFSTLEIQRTEQGDSAMYLCASSSRGGAPGELFFGEGSRLTVL.

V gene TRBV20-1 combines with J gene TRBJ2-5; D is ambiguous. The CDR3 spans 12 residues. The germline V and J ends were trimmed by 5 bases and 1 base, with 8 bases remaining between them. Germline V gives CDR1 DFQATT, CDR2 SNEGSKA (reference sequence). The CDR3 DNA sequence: TGCAGTGCTGGACCCTCCCAAGAGACCCAGTACTTC. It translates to CSAGPSQETQYF.

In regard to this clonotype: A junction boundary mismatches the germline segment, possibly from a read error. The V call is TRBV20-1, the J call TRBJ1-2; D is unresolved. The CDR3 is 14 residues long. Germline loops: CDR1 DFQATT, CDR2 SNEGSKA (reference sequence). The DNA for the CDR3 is TGCAGTGCTAGGATCCCGGGAGCTCACTATGGCTACATCTTC. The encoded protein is CSARIPGAHYGYIF.

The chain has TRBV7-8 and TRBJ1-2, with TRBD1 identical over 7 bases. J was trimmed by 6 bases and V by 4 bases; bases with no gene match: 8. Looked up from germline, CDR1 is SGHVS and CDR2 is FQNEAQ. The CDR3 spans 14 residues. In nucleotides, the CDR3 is TGTGCCAGCAGCTCGACAGGGAGCGCGAATGGCTACACCTTC. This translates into CASSSTGSANGYTF.

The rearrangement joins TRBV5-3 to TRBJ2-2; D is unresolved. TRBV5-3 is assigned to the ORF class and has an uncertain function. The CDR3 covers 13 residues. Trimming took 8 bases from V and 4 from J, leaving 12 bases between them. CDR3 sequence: CASLEWATGELFF. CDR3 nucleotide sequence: TGTGCCAGCCTTGAATGGGCCACCGGGGAGCTGTTTTTT.

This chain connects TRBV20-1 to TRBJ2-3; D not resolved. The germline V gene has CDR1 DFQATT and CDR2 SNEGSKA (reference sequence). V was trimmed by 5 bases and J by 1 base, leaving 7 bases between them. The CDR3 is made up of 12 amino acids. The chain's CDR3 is CSAHGGTDTQYF. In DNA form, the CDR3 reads TGCAGTGCTCATGGAGGCACAGATACGCAGTATTTT.

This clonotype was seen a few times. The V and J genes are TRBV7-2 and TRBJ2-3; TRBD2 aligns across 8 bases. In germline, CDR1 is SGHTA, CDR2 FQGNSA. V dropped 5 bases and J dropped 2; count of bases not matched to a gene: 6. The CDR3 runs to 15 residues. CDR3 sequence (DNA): TGTGCCAGCAGCCAGCAGCGGGGGCACACAGATACGCAGTATTTT. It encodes CASSQQRGHTDTQYF. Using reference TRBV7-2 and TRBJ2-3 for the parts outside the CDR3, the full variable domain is GAGVSQSPSNKVTEKGKDVELRCDPISGHTALYWYRQSLGQGLEFLIYFQGNSAPDKSGLPSDRFSAERTGGSVSTLTIQRTQQEDSAVYLCASSQQRGHTDTQYFGPGTRLTVL.

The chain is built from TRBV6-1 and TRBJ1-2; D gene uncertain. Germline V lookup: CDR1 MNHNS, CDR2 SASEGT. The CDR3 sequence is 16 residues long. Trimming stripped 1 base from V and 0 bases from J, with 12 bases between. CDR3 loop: CASSEGSAGANYGYTF. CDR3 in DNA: TGTGCCAGCAGTGAAGGCTCCGCGGGAGCTAACTATGGCTACACCTTC.

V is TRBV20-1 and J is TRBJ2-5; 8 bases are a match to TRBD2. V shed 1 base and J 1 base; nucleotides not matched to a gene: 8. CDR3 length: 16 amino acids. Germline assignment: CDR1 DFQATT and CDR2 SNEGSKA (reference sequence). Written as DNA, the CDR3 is TGCAGTGCTAGAGGTCCGGCGGGGGGAACCCAAGAGACCCAGTACTTC. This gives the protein CSARGPAGGTQETQYF.

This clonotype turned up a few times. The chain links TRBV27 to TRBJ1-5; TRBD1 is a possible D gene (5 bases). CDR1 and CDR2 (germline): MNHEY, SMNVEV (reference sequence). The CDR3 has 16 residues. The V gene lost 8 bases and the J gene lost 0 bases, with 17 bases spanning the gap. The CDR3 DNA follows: TGTGCCAGCGGGGCAGGGCCTACTTATAGCAATCAGCCCCAGCATTTT. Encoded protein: CASGAGPTYSNQPQHF.

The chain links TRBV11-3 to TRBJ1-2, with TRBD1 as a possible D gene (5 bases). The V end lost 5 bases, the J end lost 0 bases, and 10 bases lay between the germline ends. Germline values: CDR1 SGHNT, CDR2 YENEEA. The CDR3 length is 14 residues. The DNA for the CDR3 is TGTGCCAGCAGCAGCAGGGTTACTAACTATGGCTACACCTTC. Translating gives CASSSRVTNYGYTF.

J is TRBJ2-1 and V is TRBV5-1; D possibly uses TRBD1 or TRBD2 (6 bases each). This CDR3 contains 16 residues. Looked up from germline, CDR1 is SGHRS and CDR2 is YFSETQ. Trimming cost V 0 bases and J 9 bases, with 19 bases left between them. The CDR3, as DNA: TGCGCCAGCAGCTTGGTCGGGATTCCTGGAGGGGGTGAGCAGTTCTTC. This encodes CASSLVGIPGGGEQFF.